This TCR beta chain was recovered during a study of beta chain features in type 1 diabetes. Expressed TCRB transcripts were sequenced because the entire RNA isolate underwent reverse transcription. An average of about 3.57 million reads was obtained for naive, central memory and regulatory T cell samples. The assay was immunoSEQ multiplex PCR, and TCRdb's table has in-frame clones only and misses some. Counted here are around 180,000 clones, almost 8% occurring once; the ten biggest clones make up 0.5%. CD4+ cells of the naive, central memory, regulatory and stem cell-like memory types were sorted via CD45RO/CCR7/CD25/CD127/CD95/CD27. General observations from the study: Among patients, naive, central memory and Treg TCRB repertoires appeared more similar than among healthy donors. The VDJ junctions of type 1 diabetes patients carried fewer insertions and more deletions. TCRB CDR3s were moderately but significantly shorter in Type 1 diabetes patients in all four CD4+ subsets.

V dropped 7 bases and J dropped 7; count of bases not matched to a gene: 11. CDR1 is LNHDA and CDR2 is SQIVND in the germline V gene (reference sequence). This CDR3 is 15 amino acids long. The table lists this clone with a few counts. Antigen unknown. This TCR was sampled from a man younger than 35 with type 1 diabetes. The sample taken for sequencing was central memory CD4+ T cells from blood. The chain has TRBV19 and TRBJ1-5; 9 nucleotides match TRBD1. CDR3 DNA sequence: TGTGCCAGTAACGTCTTTACAGGGGGCGGGCAGCCCCAGCATTTT. It translates to CASNVFTGGGQPQHF.